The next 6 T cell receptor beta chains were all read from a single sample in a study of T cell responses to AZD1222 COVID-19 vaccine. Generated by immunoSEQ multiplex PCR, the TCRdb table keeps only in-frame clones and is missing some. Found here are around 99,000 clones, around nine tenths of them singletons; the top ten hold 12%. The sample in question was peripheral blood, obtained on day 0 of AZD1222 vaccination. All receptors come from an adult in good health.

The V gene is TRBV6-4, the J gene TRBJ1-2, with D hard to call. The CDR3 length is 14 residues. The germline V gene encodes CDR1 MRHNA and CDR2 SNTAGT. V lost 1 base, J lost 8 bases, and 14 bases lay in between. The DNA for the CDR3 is TGTGCCAGCAGTGACTTTCCCACCCCGACCGGCTACACCTTC. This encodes CASSDFPTPTGYTF.

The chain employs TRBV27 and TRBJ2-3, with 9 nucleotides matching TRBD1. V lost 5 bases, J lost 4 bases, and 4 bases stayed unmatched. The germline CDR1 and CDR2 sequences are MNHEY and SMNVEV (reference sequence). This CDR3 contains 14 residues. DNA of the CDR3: TGTGCCAGCAGTAGAGACAGGGGGGCAGATACGCAGTATTTT. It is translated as CASSRDRGADTQYF.

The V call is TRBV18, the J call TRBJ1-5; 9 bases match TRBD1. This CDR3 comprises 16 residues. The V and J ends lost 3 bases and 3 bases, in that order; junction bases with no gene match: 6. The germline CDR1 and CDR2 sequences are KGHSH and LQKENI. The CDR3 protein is CASSPRTGANNQPQHF. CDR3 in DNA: TGTGCCAGCTCACCTAGGACAGGGGCTAACAATCAGCCCCAGCATTTT.

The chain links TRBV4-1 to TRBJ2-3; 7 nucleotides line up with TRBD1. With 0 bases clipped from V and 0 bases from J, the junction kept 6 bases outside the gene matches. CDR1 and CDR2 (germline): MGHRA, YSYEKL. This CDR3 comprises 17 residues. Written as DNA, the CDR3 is TGCGCCAGCAGCCAAGATCTGCCGACAGGGAGCACAGATACGCAGTATTTT. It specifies CASSQDLPTGSTDTQYF.

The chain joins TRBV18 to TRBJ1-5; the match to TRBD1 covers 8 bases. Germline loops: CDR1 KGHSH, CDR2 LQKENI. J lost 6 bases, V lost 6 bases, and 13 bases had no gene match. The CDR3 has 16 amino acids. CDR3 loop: CASSNSGQGGRQPQHF. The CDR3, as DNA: TGTGCCAGCTCGAACTCAGGACAGGGCGGACGTCAGCCCCAGCATTTT. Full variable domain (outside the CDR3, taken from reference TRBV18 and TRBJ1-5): NAGVMQNPRHLVRRRGQEARLRCSPMKGHSHVYWYRQLPEEGLKFMVYLQKENIIDESGMPKERFSAEFPKEGPSILRIQQVVRGDSAAYFCASSNSGQGGRQPQHFGDGTRLSIL.

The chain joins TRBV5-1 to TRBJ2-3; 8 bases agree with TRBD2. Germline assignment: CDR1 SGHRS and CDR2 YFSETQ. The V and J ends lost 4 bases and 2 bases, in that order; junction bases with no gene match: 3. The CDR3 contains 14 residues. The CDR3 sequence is CASSPGGDTDTQYF. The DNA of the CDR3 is TGCGCCAGCAGCCCGGGAGGGGACACAGATACGCAGTATTTT.